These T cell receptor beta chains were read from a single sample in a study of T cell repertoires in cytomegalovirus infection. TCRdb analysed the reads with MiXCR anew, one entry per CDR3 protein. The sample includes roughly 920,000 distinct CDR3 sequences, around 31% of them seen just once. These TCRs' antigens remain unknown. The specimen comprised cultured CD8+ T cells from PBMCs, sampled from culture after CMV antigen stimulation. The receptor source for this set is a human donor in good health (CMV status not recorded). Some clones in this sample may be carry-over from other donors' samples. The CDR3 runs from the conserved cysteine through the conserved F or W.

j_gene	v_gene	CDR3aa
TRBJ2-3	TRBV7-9	CASSLYGGETDTQYF
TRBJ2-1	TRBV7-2	CASSLTQGPYNEQFF
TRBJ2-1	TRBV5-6	CASSAGQGWGYNEQFF
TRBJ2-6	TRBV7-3	CASSAQTGGGGANVLTF
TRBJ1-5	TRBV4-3	CASSQEGEANSNQPQHF
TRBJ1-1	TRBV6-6	CASSYTTGTDWAFF
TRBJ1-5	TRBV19	CASAQGDNQPQHF
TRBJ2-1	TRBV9	CASSVGGGPWNEQFF
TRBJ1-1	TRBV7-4	CAGTGGDTEAFF
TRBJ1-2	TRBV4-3	CASSQAGPADYGYTF
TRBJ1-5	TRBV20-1	CSVRAGAGQPQHF
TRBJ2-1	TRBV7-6	CASSTSDRDKYNEQFF
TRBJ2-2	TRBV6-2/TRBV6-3	CASSYAGVTGELFF
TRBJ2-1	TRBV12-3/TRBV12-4	CASVVPSGQGTSVGNEQFF
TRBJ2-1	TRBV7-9	CASSLGQHNEQFF
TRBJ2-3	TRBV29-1	CSMPTPVGGQYF
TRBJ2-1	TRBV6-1	CASSEEGSGYNEQFF
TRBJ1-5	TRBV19	CASSSFTGISNQPQHF
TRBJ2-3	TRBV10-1	CASSDGSSTDTQYF
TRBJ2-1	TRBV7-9	CASSGQGLSYNEQFF
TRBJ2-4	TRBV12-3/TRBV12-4	CASSLEGENIQYF
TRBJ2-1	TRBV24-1	CATSGRVYNEQFF
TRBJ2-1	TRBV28	CASSLGASGSEQFF
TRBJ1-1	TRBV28	CASSLFIDRVTEAFF
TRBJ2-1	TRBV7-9	CASSSDALNEQFF
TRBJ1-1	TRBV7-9	CASRLAGSKNTEAFF
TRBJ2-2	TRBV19	CASSMSAGHGELFF
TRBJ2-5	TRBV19	CASSIPGGRETQYF
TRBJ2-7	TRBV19	CASSGRDSLYEQYF
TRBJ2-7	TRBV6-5	CASRRPGQVYYEQYF
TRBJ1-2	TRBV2	CASSGRPSYGYTF
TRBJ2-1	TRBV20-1	CSASPRGAAYNEQFF
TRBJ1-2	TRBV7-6	CASSPPESGSNYGYTF
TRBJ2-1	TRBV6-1	CASTTPGGYNEQFF
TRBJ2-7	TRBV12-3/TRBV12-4	CASSLGTGVHEQYF
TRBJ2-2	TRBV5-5	CASSLVGQTNTGELFF